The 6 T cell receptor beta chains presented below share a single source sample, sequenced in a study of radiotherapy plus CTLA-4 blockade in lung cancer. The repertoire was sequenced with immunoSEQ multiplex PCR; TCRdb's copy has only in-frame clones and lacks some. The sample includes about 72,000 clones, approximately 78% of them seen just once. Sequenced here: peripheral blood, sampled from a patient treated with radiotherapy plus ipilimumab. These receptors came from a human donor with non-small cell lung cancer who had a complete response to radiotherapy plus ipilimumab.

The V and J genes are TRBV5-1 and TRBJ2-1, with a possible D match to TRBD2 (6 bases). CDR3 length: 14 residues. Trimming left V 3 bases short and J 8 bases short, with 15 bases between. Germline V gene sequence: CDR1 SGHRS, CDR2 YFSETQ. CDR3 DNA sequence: TGCGCCAGCAGCTCCCCGGGGGTCTTCGATGAGCAGTTCTTC. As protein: CASSSPGVFDEQFF.

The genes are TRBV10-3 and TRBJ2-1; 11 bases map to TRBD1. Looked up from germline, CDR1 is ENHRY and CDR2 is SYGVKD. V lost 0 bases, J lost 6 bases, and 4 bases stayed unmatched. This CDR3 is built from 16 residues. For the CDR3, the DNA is TGTGCCATCAGTGAGTCGGACAGGGGGCGGGTCAATGAGCAGTTCTTC. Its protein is CAISESDRGRVNEQFF.

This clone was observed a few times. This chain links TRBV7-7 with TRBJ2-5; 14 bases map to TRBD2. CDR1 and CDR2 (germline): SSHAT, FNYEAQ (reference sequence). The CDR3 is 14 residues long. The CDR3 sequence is CASSGTSGSETQYF. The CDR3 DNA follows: TGTGCTAGCTCCGGGACTAGCGGGAGTGAGACCCAGTACTTC.

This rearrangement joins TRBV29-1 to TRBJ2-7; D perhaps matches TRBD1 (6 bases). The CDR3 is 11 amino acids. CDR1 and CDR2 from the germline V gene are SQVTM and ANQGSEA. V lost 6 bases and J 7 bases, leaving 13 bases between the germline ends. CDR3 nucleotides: TGCAGCGTCGTCAGGGGATGGGAGCAGTACTTC. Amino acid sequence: CSVVRGWEQYF.

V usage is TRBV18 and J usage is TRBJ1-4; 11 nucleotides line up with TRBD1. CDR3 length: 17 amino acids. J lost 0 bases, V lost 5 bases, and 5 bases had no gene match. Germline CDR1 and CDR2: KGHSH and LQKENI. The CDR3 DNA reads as TGTGCCAGCTCAGACCCGGGACAGGGGGCAACTAATGAAAAACTGTTTTTT. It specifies CASSDPGQGATNEKLFF.

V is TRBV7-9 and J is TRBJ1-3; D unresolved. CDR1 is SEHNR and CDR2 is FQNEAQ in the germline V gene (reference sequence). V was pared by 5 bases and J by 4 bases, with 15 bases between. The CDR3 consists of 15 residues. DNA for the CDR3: TGTGCCAGCAGCCCTAAAGTCCGAATCGGAAACACCATATATTTT. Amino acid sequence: CASSPKVRIGNTIYF.